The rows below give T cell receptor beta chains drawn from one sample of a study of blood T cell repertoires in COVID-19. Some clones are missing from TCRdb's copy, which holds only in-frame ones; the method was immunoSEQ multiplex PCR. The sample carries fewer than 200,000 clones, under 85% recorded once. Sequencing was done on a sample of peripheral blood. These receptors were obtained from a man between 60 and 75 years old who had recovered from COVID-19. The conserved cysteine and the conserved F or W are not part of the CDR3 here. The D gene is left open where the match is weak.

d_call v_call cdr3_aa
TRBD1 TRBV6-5 ASSREGTGRYGYT
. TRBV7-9 ASSTIRTGGANEQY
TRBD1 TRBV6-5 ASSYSGQGAGEQF
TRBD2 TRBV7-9 ASSQLAGRKDTQY
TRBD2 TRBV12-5 ASGSPPSGGAGNEQF
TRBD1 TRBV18 ASSTGTGGQPQH
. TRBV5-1 ASTLVGDTSTDTQY
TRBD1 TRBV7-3 ASSLTGKETQY
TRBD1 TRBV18 ASSPQTGVAHYGYT
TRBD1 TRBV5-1 ASSLGQGVSSGANVLT
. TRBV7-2 ASSDRTAAGELF
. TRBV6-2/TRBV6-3 ASSPPTVSGNTIY
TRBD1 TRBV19 ASSSGQALYNSPLH
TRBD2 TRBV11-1 ASSTGGGQETQY
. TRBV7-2 ASSSQGTKGYGYT
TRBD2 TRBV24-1 ATGRTSGPYNEQF
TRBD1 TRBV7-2 ASRTGRGSETQY
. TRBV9 ASSVGGNYEQY
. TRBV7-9 ASSLVDYNEQF
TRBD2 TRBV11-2 ASSPVAGGRTDTQY
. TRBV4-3 ASSQGEQETQY
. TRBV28 ASSPLIREQY
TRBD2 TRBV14 ASSPYLTSGGSNEQF
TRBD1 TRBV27 ASSLAQTGYEQY
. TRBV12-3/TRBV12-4 ASRAPNNEQF
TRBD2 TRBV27 ASSTSGGSNEQF
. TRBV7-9 ASSLSETGRGQPQH
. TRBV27 ASRNRDNAYEQY
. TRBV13 ASSYRTVKGNTIY